These 29 T cell receptor beta chains were all obtained from the same sample, sequenced in a study of metastatic and nonmetastatic thyroid tumors. TCRdb reanalyzed the PCR reads via MiXCR. The sample has about 24,000 clones; 20% to 30% are singletons. Patients had received no treatment of any kind before thyroid surgery. Sequenced sample: blood. The source of these receptors is a male donor with papillary thyroid cancer or a benign thyroid nodule (not recorded which). Some clones in this sample may be carry-over from other donors' samples.

This clone appeared many times. The chain recombines TRBV12-3 or TRBV12-4 with TRBJ1-1, with no clear D. The germline V and J ends were trimmed by 3 bases and 10 bases, with 12 bases remaining between them. This CDR3 comprises 12 residues. The CDR3 sequence is CASSFDTYGAFF. The CDR3 DNA reads TGTGCCAGCAGTTTTGACACATATGGAGCTTTCTTT.

This clone has just a few counts. V is TRBV24-1 and J is TRBJ1-5, with a tentative D call TRBD1 (6 bases). Trimming shortened V by 7 bases and J by 4 bases, and 16 bases separated the two germline ends. The CDR3 contains 15 residues. Germline CDR1 KGHDR, CDR2 SFDVKD. CDR3 region: CATSLGGGGNQPQHF. The CDR3 DNA reads TGTGCCACCAGCCTTGGCGGGGGCGGGAATCAGCCCCAGCATTTT.

This clone has just a few counts. The V call is TRBV6-1, the J call TRBJ1-1, with 7 positions matching TRBD1. V shed 4 bases and J 4 bases; nucleotides not matched to a gene: 3. Germline CDR1 reads MNHNS; CDR2 reads SASEGT. The CDR3 spans 13 residues. DNA for the CDR3: TGTGCCAGCAGTGTAGGGGGCGTCACTGAAGCTTTCTTT. It translates to CASSVGGVTEAFF.

The CDR3 bases are TGCAGTGCTAGTAGGCCCTCGGCTAGTTCCGTGCAGTACTTC. Translating gives CSASRPSASSVQYF. The chain joins TRBV20-1 to TRBJ2-7; D ambiguous. The CDR3 consists of 14 residues. The ends were cut back, 3 bases at V and 9 bases at J, with 21 bases in the middle. The germline CDR1 and CDR2 sequences are DFQATT and SNEGSKA (reference sequence).

In DNA form, the CDR3 reads TGTGCCAGCAGTTTATTCGGGGGGACCTACGAGCAGTACTTC. Translation: CASSLFGGTYEQYF. This chain links TRBV12-3 or TRBV12-4 with TRBJ2-7, with TRBD2 identical over 7 bases. With 2 bases clipped from V and 2 bases from J, the junction kept 3 bases outside the gene matches. The CDR3 length is 14 residues.

This clone showed up many times. The gene calls are TRBV18 and TRBJ1-1; the match to TRBD1 covers 9 bases. The V gene end was trimmed by 5 bases and the J gene end by 3 bases; junction bases not matched to a gene: 1. The CDR3 has 13 residues. In germline, CDR1 is KGHSH, CDR2 LQKENI. CDR3 bases: TGTGCCAGCTCAAGGGACAGGGACACTGAAGCTTTCTTT. As protein: CASSRDRDTEAFF. Together with reference TRBV18 and TRBJ1-1, the CDR3 gives the full variable domain: NAGVMQNPRHLVRRRGQEARLRCSPMKGHSHVYWYRQLPEEGLKFMVYLQKENIIDESGMPKERFSAEFPKEGPSILRIQQVVRGDSAAYFCASSRDRDTEAFFGQGTRLTVV.

This clone was counted many times. The V gene is TRBV5-1, the J gene TRBJ2-2, with D perhaps matching TRBD2 (5 bases). Germline V gene sequence: CDR1 SGHRS, CDR2 YFSETQ. The germline V and J ends were trimmed by 4 bases and 5 bases, with 6 bases remaining between them. The CDR3 runs 12 residues. Here the CDR3 reads CASSEGTGELFF. The CDR3, as DNA: TGCGCCAGCAGCGAGGGAACCGGGGAGCTGTTTTTT.

This clone came up many times. This rearrangement joins TRBV7-9 to TRBJ2-5; D unclear. The CDR3 contains 11 residues. The V end lost 8 bases, the J end lost 2 bases, and 6 bases lay between the germline ends. Germline CDR1 reads SEHNR; CDR2 reads FQNEAQ (reference sequence). The DNA of the CDR3 is TGTGCCAGCCTATTACAAGAGACCCAGTACTTC. It translates to CASLLQETQYF.

Turning to this clone: An end of the junction differs from the germline gene, which may be a read error. The genes are TRBV6-2 or TRBV6-3 and TRBJ2-2; possibly TRBD1 for D (6 bases). This CDR3 is built from 16 residues. From germline, CDR1 is MNHEY and CDR2 SVGEGT. The CDR3 loop reads CASTYRVPSNTEELFF. CDR3 DNA: TGTGCCAGCACTTACAGGGTTCCTTCGAACACGGAGGAGCTGTTTTTT.

This rearrangement joins TRBV20-1 to TRBJ2-7; D not resolved. Germline V gene data show CDR1 as DFQATT and CDR2 as SNEGSKA (reference sequence). The CDR3 runs 11 residues. Trimming stripped 4 bases from V and 4 bases from J, with 8 bases between. This CDR3 reads CSAIEGYEQYF. The CDR3 DNA reads as TGCAGTGCTATAGAAGGTTACGAGCAGTACTTC.

The gene calls are TRBV5-1 and TRBJ2-3, with unresolved D. The germline gives CDR1 SGHRS, CDR2 YFSETQ. The germline V and J ends were trimmed by 0 bases and 3 bases, with 14 bases remaining between them. The CDR3 has 16 amino acids. The CDR3 DNA reads as TGCGCCAGCAGCTTGGAGCAGGCCCTTAGGACAGATACGCAGTATTTT. It is translated as CASSLEQALRTDTQYF.

This clone was observed at least ten times. This rearrangement joins TRBV3-1 to TRBJ2-7, with TRBD2 matching 7 bases. The CDR3 loop spans 15 amino acids. Germline V gives CDR1 LGHDT, CDR2 YNNKEL (reference sequence). The ends lost 0 bases at V and 3 bases at J; junction bases unmatched: 5. Here the CDR3 DNA reads TGTGCCAGCAGCCAAGATGGAGCGGGAAACTACGAGCAGTACTTC. Translating gives CASSQDGAGNYEQYF.

This clone showed up just a few times. This may arise from a read error, as a much more abundant clone is one base away. The CDR3 end shows no conserved phenylalanine or tryptophan, and so a read error is likely. This chain uses TRBV28 with TRBJ1-4, with unresolved D. V was shortened by 1 base and J by 5 bases, with 8 bases between the two germline ends. From germline, CDR1 is MDHEN and CDR2 SYDVKM. This CDR3 comprises 14 residues. DNA for the CDR3: TGTGCCAGCAGTTTATACAGCGGAAATGAAAAACTGTTTCTT. Translating gives CASSLYSGNEKLFL.

This clone was detected only a few times. The gene calls are TRBV28 and TRBJ2-7; 10 bases align to TRBD1. Germline trimming cut 6 bases from V and 7 bases from J; bases unmatched to any gene: 6. There are 13 residues in the CDR3. Germline lookup yields CDR1 MDHEN and CDR2 SYDVKM. CDR3 residues: CASRGTGVGEQYF. CDR3 nucleotides: TGTGCCAGCAGGGGGACAGGGGTAGGGGAGCAGTACTTC.

The rearrangement joins TRBV28 to TRBJ2-2; D remains ambiguous. Germline-derived CDR1 and CDR2 are MDHEN and SYDVKM. The CDR3 sequence is 15 residues long. Trimming pared 7 bases from V and 5 bases from J, leaving 17 bases between. As DNA, the CDR3 is TGTGCCAGCAAATCGCGGCAGCGTTTGACCGGGGAGCTGTTTTTT. It is translated as CASKSRQRLTGELFF.

This clone was observed many times. CDR3 bases: TGTGCCAGCAGTGCGACTAGCGGGGACCAAGAGACCCAGTACTTC. Encoded protein: CASSATSGDQETQYF. The chain couples TRBV2 to TRBJ2-5; 11 bases fit TRBD2. This CDR3 is built from 15 residues. Per germline, CDR1 SNHLY and CDR2 FYNNEI. V was pared by 4 bases and J by 0 bases, with 1 base of the junction left unmatched.

This clone was counted many times. The chain recombines TRBV19 with TRBJ1-3; a possible D gene is TRBD1 (6 bases). The V gene's germline CDR1 is LNHDA and CDR2 SQIVND (reference sequence). Trimming took off 6 bases at V and 6 bases at J, with 21 bases between the two ends. This CDR3 comprises 16 residues. CDR3 sequence reads: CASRWNRVLLENTIYF. The CDR3 region has the DNA TGTGCCAGTAGATGGAACAGGGTTCTTCTGGAAAACACCATATATTTT.

This clone was picked up many times. A read error may be the cause here, since a much bigger clone is one base away. The chain is built from TRBV20-1 and TRBJ2-5; D tentatively fits TRBD1 or TRBD2 (6 bases each). The CDR3 contains 16 residues. The V end was cut by 3 bases, the J end by 4 bases, with 21 bases between. Per the germline V gene, CDR1 is DFQATT and CDR2 is SNEGSKA (reference sequence). The DNA of the CDR3 is TGCAGTGCTAGCGGCCCCAGAGGGGGGCTAGGAGAGACCCAGTACTTC. It translates to CSASGPRGGLGETQYF.

This clone has just a few counts. It may be a read error: a sequence one base away is much more abundant. The chain has TRBV5-6 and TRBJ2-1, with 10 nucleotides matching TRBD2. Trimming cost V 1 base and J 13 bases; bases outside gene matches: 11. CDR1 and CDR2 from the germline V gene are SGHDT and YYEEEE. CDR3 size: 15 residues. CDR3 nucleotides: TGTGCCAGCAGCTTGCAGGGGGCGGCTAGCGGGGGTCAGTTCTTC. Residues: CASSLQGAASGGQFF.

This clone was detected many times. This rearrangement joins TRBV7-7 to TRBJ1-3; TRBD1 is a possible D gene (5 bases). Germline-derived CDR1 and CDR2 are SSHAT and FNYEAQ (reference sequence). V was shortened by 1 base and J by 6 bases, with 22 bases between the two germline ends. CDR3 length: 18 amino acids. CDR3 bases: TGTGCCAGCAGCTTAGATGTCCGGGGAGTGGGGGTAGAAAACACCATATATTTT. As protein: CASSLDVRGVGVENTIYF.

Regarding this clone: The junction departs from the called germline gene at one end, perhaps through a read error. Other DNA sequences in this specimen translate into the identical CDR3. V is TRBV24-1 and J is TRBJ1-1; possibly TRBD1 for D (6 bases). The CDR3 has 13 amino acids. Germline CDR1 reads KGHDR; CDR2 reads SFDVKD. Here the CDR3 DNA reads TGCGCCACCAGTCCGGACAGTGTCACTGAAGCTTTCTTT. Protein sequence: CATSPDSVTEAFF.

This clone was counted at least ten times. The CDR3 nucleotides read TGTGCCAGCAGCGTAGGGGCCGACACCGGGGAGCTGTTTTTT. Protein product: CASSVGADTGELFF. This rearrangement joins TRBV9 to TRBJ2-2; D gene ambiguous. Germline assignment: CDR1 SGDLS and CDR2 YYNGEE. Trimming left V 0 bases short and J 3 bases short, with 6 bases between. This CDR3 has 14 residues.

As regards this clone: A much larger clone sits a single nucleotide away, making a read error possible. Other DNA sequences of this sample code for an identical CDR3. The chain combines TRBV29-1 with TRBJ2-3, with a possible D match to TRBD2 (6 bases). CDR3 length: 13 residues. Germline-derived CDR1 and CDR2 are SQVTM and ANQGSEA. CDR3 amino acids: CSVNSGGTDTQYF. For the CDR3, the DNA is TGCAGCGTTAATAGCGGAGGCACAGATACGCAGTACTTT.

This clone was recorded a few times. The J gene is TRBJ1-5, the V gene TRBV6-1; possible D gene TRBD1, 5 bases. Trimming took 4 bases from V and 7 from J, leaving 11 bases between them. The CDR3 is made up of 13 amino acids. Germline V gives CDR1 MNHNS, CDR2 SASEGT. CDR3 nucleotides: TGTGCCAGCAGTGTGGGGGTAGAGCAGCCCCAGCATTTT. This gives the protein CASSVGVEQPQHF.

This sequence joins TRBV20-1 and TRBJ2-7; 11 nucleotides align to TRBD2. Trimming at V came to 1 base and at J to 3 bases, leaving 11 bases not matched to a gene. This CDR3 has 17 residues. In germline, CDR1 is DFQATT, CDR2 SNEGSKA (reference sequence). DNA for the CDR3: TGCAGTGCTAGAGGGGGACTAGCGGCCACGACCCGCTACGAGCAGTACTTC. Its protein product is CSARGGLAATTRYEQYF.

In this sample, this clone is medium-sized. The chain joins TRBV7-2 to TRBJ2-7, with a weak D call TRBD1 (6 bases). V was pared by 10 bases and J by 6 bases, with 22 bases between. The length of the CDR3 is 14 residues. CDR1 is SGHTA, CDR2 FQGNSA, per germline. The CDR3 is CATHTGTKPFEQYF. In DNA, the CDR3 is TGTGCCACCCACACCGGGACAAAGCCTTTCGAGCAGTACTTC.

This clone was seen at least ten times. The V call is TRBV7-2, the J call TRBJ2-3, with 8 bases identical to TRBD2. The CDR3 extends over 18 amino acids. The V and J ends lost 5 bases and 5 bases, in that order; junction bases with no gene match: 18. CDR1 is SGHTA and CDR2 is FQGNSA in the germline V gene. The CDR3 coding sequence is TGTGCCAGCAGCGCTCTTCCAGGGGCGGGAGGAGTTTTAGATACGCAGTATTTT. The encoded protein is CASSALPGAGGVLDTQYF. Full variable domain (rest looked up from reference TRBV7-2 and TRBJ2-3): GAGVSQSPSNKVTEKGKDVELRCDPISGHTALYWYRQSLGQGLEFLIYFQGNSAPDKSGLPSDRFSAERTGGSVSTLTIQRTQQEDSAVYLCASSALPGAGGVLDTQYFGPGTRLTVL.

This rearrangement joins TRBV6-2 or TRBV6-3 to TRBJ2-7, with TRBD2 as a possible D gene (5 bases). Germline V CDR1 and CDR2: MNHEY, SVGEGT. Trimming pared 1 base from V and 0 bases from J, leaving 22 bases between. There are 19 residues in the CDR3. This CDR3 is CASSYCTGITKPLSYEQYF. CDR3 nucleotide sequence: TGTGCCAGCAGTTACTGCACGGGAATCACAAAACCCCTCTCCTACGAGCAGTACTTC.

This clone was observed at least ten times. The chain is built from TRBV7-9 and TRBJ1-2, with unresolved D. The CDR3 has 13 amino acids. Trimming left V 1 base short and J 0 bases short, with 3 bases between. Germline V gene sequence: CDR1 SEHNR, CDR2 FQNEAQ (reference sequence). Here the CDR3 reads CASSLGANYGYTF. The CDR3 DNA reads as TGTGCCAGCAGCTTAGGGGCTAACTATGGCTACACCTTC.